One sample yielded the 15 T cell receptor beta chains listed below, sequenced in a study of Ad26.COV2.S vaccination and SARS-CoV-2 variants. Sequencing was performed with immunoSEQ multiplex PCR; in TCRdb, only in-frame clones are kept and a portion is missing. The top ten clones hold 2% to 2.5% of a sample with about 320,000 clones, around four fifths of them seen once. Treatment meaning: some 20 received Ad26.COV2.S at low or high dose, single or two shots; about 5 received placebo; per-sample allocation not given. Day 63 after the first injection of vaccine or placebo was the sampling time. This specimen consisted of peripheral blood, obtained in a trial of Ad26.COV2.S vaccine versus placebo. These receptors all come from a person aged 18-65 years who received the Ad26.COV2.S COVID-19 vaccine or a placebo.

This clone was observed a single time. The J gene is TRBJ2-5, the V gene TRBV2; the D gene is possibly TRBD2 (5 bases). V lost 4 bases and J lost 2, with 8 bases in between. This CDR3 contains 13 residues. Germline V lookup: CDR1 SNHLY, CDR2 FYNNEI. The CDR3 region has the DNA TGTGCCAGCAGTGTGAGGGTACAAGAGACCCAGTACTTC. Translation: CASSVRVQETQYF.

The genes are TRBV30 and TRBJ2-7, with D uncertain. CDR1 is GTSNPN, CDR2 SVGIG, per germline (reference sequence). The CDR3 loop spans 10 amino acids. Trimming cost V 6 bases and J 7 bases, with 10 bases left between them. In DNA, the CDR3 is TGTGCCTGCGGTCACTTGGAGCAGTACTTC. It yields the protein CACGHLEQYF.

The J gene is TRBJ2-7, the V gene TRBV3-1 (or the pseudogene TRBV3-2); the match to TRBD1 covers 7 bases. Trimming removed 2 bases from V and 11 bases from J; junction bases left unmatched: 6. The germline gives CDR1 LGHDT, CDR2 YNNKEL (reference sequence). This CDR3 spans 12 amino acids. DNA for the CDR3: TGTGCCAGCAGCCAACGGGACAGTTCCAAGTACTTC. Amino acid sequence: CASSQRDSSKYF.

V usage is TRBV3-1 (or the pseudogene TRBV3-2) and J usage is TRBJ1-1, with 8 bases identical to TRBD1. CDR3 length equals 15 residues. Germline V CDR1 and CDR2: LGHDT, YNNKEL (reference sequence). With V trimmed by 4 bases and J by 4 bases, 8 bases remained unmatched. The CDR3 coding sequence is TGTGCCAGCAGCCTAAGACAGGGGTCGGTCACTGAAGCTTTCTTT. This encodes CASSLRQGSVTEAFF.

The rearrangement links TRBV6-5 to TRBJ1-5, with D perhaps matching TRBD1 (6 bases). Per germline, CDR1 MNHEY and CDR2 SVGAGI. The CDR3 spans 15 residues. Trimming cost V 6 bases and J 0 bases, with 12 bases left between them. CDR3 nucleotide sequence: TGTGCCAGCAGCCCGGGACATGTTAGCAATCAGCCCCAGCATTTT. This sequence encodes CASSPGHVSNQPQHF.

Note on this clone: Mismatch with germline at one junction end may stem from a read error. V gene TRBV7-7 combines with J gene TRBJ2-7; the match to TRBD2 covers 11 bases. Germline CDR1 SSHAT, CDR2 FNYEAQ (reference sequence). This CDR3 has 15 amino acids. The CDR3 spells CASSLGSGGAYEQYF. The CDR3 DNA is TGTGCTAGCAGCTTAGGTAGCGGGGGGGCCTACGAGCAGTACTTC.

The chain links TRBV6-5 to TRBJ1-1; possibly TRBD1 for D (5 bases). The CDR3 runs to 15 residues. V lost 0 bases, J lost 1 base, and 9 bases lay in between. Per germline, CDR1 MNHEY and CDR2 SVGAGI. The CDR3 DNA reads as TGTGCCAGCAGTTACTCGGGGCTCCGGAACACTGAAGCTTTCTTT. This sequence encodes CASSYSGLRNTEAFF.

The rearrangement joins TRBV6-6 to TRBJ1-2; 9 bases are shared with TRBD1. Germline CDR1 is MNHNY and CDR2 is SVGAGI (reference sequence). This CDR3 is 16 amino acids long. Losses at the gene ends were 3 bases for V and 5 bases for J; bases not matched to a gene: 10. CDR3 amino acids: CASSYFPGQGGYGYTF. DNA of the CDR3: TGTGCCAGCAGTTATTTTCCGGGACAGGGAGGGTATGGCTACACCTTC.

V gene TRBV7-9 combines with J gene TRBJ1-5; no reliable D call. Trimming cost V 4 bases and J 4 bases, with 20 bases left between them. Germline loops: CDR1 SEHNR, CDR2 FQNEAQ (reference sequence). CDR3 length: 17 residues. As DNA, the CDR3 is TGTGCCAGCAGCTCCTCGGACCGTTCTATGGGGAATCAGCCCCAGCATTTT. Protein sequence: CASSSSDRSMGNQPQHF.

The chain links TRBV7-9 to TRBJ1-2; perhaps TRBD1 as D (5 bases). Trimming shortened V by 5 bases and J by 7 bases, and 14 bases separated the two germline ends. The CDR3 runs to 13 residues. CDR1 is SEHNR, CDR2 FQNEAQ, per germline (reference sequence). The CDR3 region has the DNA TGTGCCAGCAGCCCCCTCGGGGGTCTTGGCTACACCTTC. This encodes CASSPLGGLGYTF. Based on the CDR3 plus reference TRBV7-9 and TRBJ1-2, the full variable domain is DTGVSQNPRHKITKRGQNVTFRCDPISEHNRLYWYRQTLGQGPEFLTYFQNEAQLEKSRLLSDRFSAERPKGSFSTLEIQRTEQGDSAMYLCASSPLGGLGYTFGSGTRLTVV.

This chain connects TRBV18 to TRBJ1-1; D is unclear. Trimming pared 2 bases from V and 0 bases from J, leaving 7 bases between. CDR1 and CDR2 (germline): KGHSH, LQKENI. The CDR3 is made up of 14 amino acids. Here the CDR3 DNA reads TGTGCCAGCTCACCAACAGACGTGAACACTGAAGCTTTCTTT. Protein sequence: CASSPTDVNTEAFF.

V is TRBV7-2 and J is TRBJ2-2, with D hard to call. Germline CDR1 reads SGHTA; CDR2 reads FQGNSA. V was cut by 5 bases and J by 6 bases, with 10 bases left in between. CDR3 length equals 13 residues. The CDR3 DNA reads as TGTGCCAGCAGCCCTCAGGAAGCCGGGGAGCTGTTTTTT. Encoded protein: CASSPQEAGELFF.

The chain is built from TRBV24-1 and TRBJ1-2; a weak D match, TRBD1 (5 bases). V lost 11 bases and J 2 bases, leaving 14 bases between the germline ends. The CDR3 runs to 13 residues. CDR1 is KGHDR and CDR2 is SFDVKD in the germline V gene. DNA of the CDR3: TGTGCCATCGGGACGGCGGGGAACTATGGCTACACCTTC. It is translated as CAIGTAGNYGYTF.

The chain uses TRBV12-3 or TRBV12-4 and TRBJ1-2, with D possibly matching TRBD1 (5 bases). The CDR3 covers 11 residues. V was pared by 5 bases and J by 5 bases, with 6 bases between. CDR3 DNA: TGTGCCAGCAGTAGACAGTATGGCTACACCTTC. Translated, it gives CASSRQYGYTF.

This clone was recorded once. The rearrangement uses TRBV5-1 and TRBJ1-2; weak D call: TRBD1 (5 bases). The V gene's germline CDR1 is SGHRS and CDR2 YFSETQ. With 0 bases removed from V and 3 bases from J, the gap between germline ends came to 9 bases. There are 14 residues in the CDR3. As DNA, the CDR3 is TGCGCCAGCAGCTTGGAGGGAGGGGACTATGGCTACACCTTC. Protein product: CASSLEGGDYGYTF.